These 21 T cell receptor beta chains came from one sample sequenced in a study of shared clonotypes between healthy human individuals. The table came from immunoSEQ multiplex PCR; TCRdb's copy has only in-frame clones and leaves some out. The data contain about 2.4 million clones, more than 80% of them singletons. The sequencing sample was made of naive CD4+ T cells sorted from blood. As for subset: CD45RA+ positively selected. The receptors come from a man younger than 35 in good health.

This chain uses TRBV5-1 with TRBJ2-4; D possibly corresponds to TRBD2 (6 bases). Germline loops: CDR1 SGHRS, CDR2 YFSETQ. The CDR3 is 16 residues long. V was clipped by 4 bases and J by 3 bases, with 17 bases between them. The CDR3 sequence is CASSPGDPLGKNIQYF. The CDR3 DNA reads TGCGCCAGCAGCCCGGGGGACCCGCTGGGCAAAAACATTCAGTACTTC.

The V gene is TRBV6-1, the J gene TRBJ1-2; a possible D gene is TRBD1 (6 bases). The CDR3 length is 13 residues. With 6 bases removed from V and 6 bases from J, the gap between germline ends came to 14 bases. Per the germline V gene, CDR1 is MNHNS and CDR2 is SASEGT. The CDR3: CASSQGAGDGYTF. The CDR3 DNA reads TGTGCCAGCAGCCAAGGGGCAGGGGATGGCTACACCTTC.

V and J are TRBV2 and TRBJ2-1, with TRBD2 identical over 9 bases. This CDR3 has 14 residues. CDR1 is SNHLY, CDR2 FYNNEI, per germline. The ends lost 8 bases at V and 4 bases at J; junction bases unmatched: 6. CDR3 loop: CASGSSGGYNEQFF. For the CDR3, the DNA is TGTGCCAGCGGGTCCAGCGGGGGGTACAATGAGCAGTTCTTC.

The rearrangement links TRBV19 to TRBJ2-3, with D tentatively TRBD2 (6 bases). The CDR3 runs to 16 residues. Trimming cost V 2 bases and J 8 bases, with 20 bases left between them. Per the germline V gene, CDR1 is LNHDA and CDR2 is SQIVND (reference sequence). This CDR3 is CASSIRSLATGGTQYF. The DNA of the CDR3 is TGTGCCAGTAGTATAAGGTCACTAGCCACGGGTGGTACGCAGTATTTT.

The chain recombines TRBV15 with TRBJ1-2, with D unclear. The V end was cut by 3 bases, the J end by 1 base, with 12 bases between. The CDR3 extends over 15 amino acids. CDR1 is LNHNV, CDR2 YYDKDF, per germline (reference sequence). The CDR3 sequence: CATSRSGTGNYGYTF. For the CDR3, the DNA is TGTGCCACCAGCAGGAGTGGAACGGGTAACTATGGCTACACCTTC.

This clone has only one observation. The rearrangement links TRBV30 to TRBJ1-2; 9 positions agree with TRBD1. The CDR3 covers 24 residues. The ends lost 3 bases at V and 0 bases at J; junction bases unmatched: 32. The germline V gene has CDR1 GTSNPN and CDR2 SVGIG (reference sequence). The CDR3 loop is CAWSGTGRGSPGFTTVKSNYGYTF. CDR3 nucleotide sequence: TGTGCCTGGAGCGGGACAGGGCGAGGTAGTCCTGGGTTTACAACAGTGAAGTCTAACTATGGCTACACCTTC.

The rearrangement uses TRBV11-3 and TRBJ2-1; possibly TRBD1 for D (6 bases). V gave up 5 bases and J gave up 0 bases, with 11 bases separating them. CDR1 and CDR2 from the germline V gene are SGHNT and YENEEA. There are 15 residues in the CDR3. The CDR3 sequence: CASSPGQSSYNEQFF. The CDR3 DNA reads TGTGCCAGCAGCCCGGGACAAAGCTCCTACAATGAGCAGTTCTTC.

The V and J genes are TRBV7-2 and TRBJ2-2; 9 nucleotides agree with TRBD1. The CDR3 runs to 14 residues. V lost 5 bases, J lost 7 bases, and 5 bases stayed unmatched. Germline V gene data show CDR1 as SGHTA and CDR2 as FQGNSA. DNA of the CDR3: TGTGCCAGCAGCCGGGACAGGGAACTCGGGGAGCTGTTTTTT. The encoded protein is CASSRDRELGELFF. Together with reference TRBV7-2 and TRBJ2-2, the CDR3 gives the full variable domain: GAGVSQSPSNKVTEKGKDVELRCDPISGHTALYWYRQSLGQGLEFLIYFQGNSAPDKSGLPSDRFSAERTGGSVSTLTIQRTQQEDSAVYLCASSRDRELGELFFGEGSRLTVL.

The sample holds one count of this clone. The V and J genes are TRBV7-9 and TRBJ1-1; TRBD1 aligns across 7 bases. From germline, CDR1 is SEHNR and CDR2 FQNEAQ (reference sequence). This CDR3 spans 13 amino acids. Here the CDR3 DNA reads TGTGCTAGCGAGGGGGCATACCTGACTGAAGCTTTCTTT. The encoded protein is CASEGAYLTEAFF.

The CDR3 sequence: CASSSRDSGANVLTF. CDR3 bases: TGTGCCAGCAGTAGTCGGGACTCTGGGGCCAACGTCCTGACTTTC. The V call is TRBV6-6, the J call TRBJ2-6, with a weak D call TRBD2 (5 bases). Germline CDR1 and CDR2: MNHNY and SVGAGI (reference sequence). V gave up 5 bases and J gave up 0 bases, with 8 bases separating them. CDR3 length: 15 amino acids.

This chain uses TRBV30 with TRBJ2-2; no definite D call. Germline assignment: CDR1 GTSNPN and CDR2 SVGIG (reference sequence). The CDR3 sequence is 17 residues long. V lost 3 bases, J lost 1 base, and 18 bases lay in between. The CDR3 sequence is CAWSERHSTRNTGELFF. CDR3 coding DNA: TGTGCCTGGAGCGAGCGCCACAGCACTCGGAACACCGGGGAGCTGTTTTTT.

The table lists this clone with a count of one. Distinct nucleotide sequences in the sample also encode this CDR3. The rearrangement uses TRBV19 and TRBJ1-2, with 8 bases fitting TRBD1. The trim removed 3 bases at V and 4 bases at J, leaving 4 bases unmatched. The CDR3 totals 14 residues. Germline assignment: CDR1 LNHDA and CDR2 SQIVND (reference sequence). Here the CDR3 reads CASSIQGAGYGYTF. CDR3 DNA: TGTGCCAGTAGTATCCAGGGGGCTGGCTATGGCTACACCTTC.

The V and J genes are TRBV7-2 and TRBJ2-2, with no clear D. The CDR3 contains 13 residues. V lost 5 bases, J lost 4 bases, and 8 bases lay in between. Germline lookup yields CDR1 SGHTA and CDR2 FQGNSA. The CDR3 loop is CASSPGRTGELFF. In DNA form, the CDR3 reads TGTGCCAGCAGCCCCGGACGCACCGGGGAGCTGTTTTTT.

The rearrangement joins TRBV6-1 to TRBJ1-1; TRBD1 agrees at 8 bases. Trimming took 7 bases from V and 2 from J; bases not matched to a gene: 6. The germline gives CDR1 MNHNS, CDR2 SASEGT. CDR3 length: 14 amino acids. CDR3 sequence reads: CASTGGQVNTEAFF. In DNA form, the CDR3 reads TGTGCCAGCACCGGGGGACAGGTCAACACTGAAGCTTTCTTT.

V gene TRBV19 combines with J gene TRBJ1-4; D may be TRBD1 (6 bases). Trimming took 3 bases from V and 0 from J, leaving 14 bases between them. CDR1 and CDR2 from the germline V gene are LNHDA and SQIVND (reference sequence). The CDR3 covers 17 residues. In DNA form, the CDR3 reads TGTGCCAGTAGTATGTGGGGACATACGTCAACTAATGAAAAACTGTTTTTT. It is translated as CASSMWGHTSTNEKLFF. Full variable domain (rest looked up from reference TRBV19 and TRBJ1-4): DGGITQSPKYLFRKEGQNVTLSCEQNLNHDAMYWYRQDPGQGLRLIYYSQIVNDFQKGDIAEGYSVSREKKESFPLTVTSAQKNPTAFYLCASSMWGHTSTNEKLFFGSGTQLSVL.

The gene calls are TRBV6-6 and TRBJ2-7; 8 nucleotides line up with TRBD1. J lost 3 bases, V lost 2 bases, and 6 bases had no gene match. The CDR3 has 15 amino acids. Germline values: CDR1 MNHNY, CDR2 SVGAGI (reference sequence). The CDR3: CASSYGQGSNYEQYF. CDR3 sequence (DNA): TGTGCCAGCAGTTACGGACAGGGTAGTAACTACGAGCAGTACTTC.

The chain employs TRBV6-5 and TRBJ1-4; 8 bases match TRBD1. Germline CDR1 MNHEY, CDR2 SVGAGI. After removal of 5 bases from V and 7 bases from J, the junction contained 9 bases not matched to a gene. The CDR3 runs 15 residues. DNA for the CDR3: TGTGCCAGCAGTCGGGGAGGACAGGGAGGTGAAAAACTGTTTTTT. This sequence encodes CASSRGGQGGEKLFF.

The gene calls are TRBV19 and TRBJ1-5; 7 positions match TRBD1. Germline CDR1 and CDR2: LNHDA and SQIVND (reference sequence). The CDR3 covers 14 residues. J gave up 4 bases and V 6 bases, and 6 bases lay outside the gene matches. The CDR3 DNA sequence: TGTGCCAGTAGACGCGCAGGGGGGAATCAGCCCCAGCATTTT. Amino acid sequence: CASRRAGGNQPQHF.

The chain couples TRBV5-5 to TRBJ1-6; 10 positions match TRBD1. Germline trimming cut 2 bases from V and 9 bases from J; bases unmatched to any gene: 8. Germline V gene sequence: CDR1 SGHKS, CDR2 YYEKEE (reference sequence). The CDR3 consists of 16 residues. CDR3 DNA: TGTGCCAGCAGCTTCCTCGACAGGGGGCACGGTTCACCCCTCCACTTT. The encoded protein is CASSFLDRGHGSPLHF.

The chain joins TRBV9 to TRBJ1-1; D perhaps matches TRBD1 (5 bases). Germline V lookup: CDR1 SGDLS, CDR2 YYNGEE. The length of the CDR3 is 17 residues. Trimming removed 3 bases at V and 1 base at J, with 19 bases between. The CDR3 DNA follows: TGTGCCAGCAGCGAGGGCTCCCGACCCGGGGGGAACACTGAAGCTTTCTTT. It yields the protein CASSEGSRPGGNTEAFF.

The genes are TRBV4-1 and TRBJ1-5; D is undetermined. The CDR3 totals 13 residues. Trimming stripped 0 bases from V and 4 bases from J, with 4 bases between. CDR1 and CDR2 from the germline V gene are MGHRA and YSYEKL. In DNA, the CDR3 is TGCGCCAGCAGCCAAGATTGGAATCAGCCCCAGCATTTT. Translation gives CASSQDWNQPQHF.